This T cell receptor (beta chain) was observed in a study of T-cell memory formation after mild COVID-19. In the study overall: The TCR clusters were mostly specific to one donor. Study-level points and caveats: Clonal second-wave expansions that peaked on day 37 had unconfirmed SARS-CoV-2 specificity.

V lost 0 bases and J lost 7; bases outside the gene matches: 12. This CDR3 comprises 16 residues. CDR1 and CDR2 from the germline V gene are SGDLS and YYNGEE. There are a few counts of this clonotype. Its antigen remains unknown. TCRdb used MiXCR to reprocess the 5' RACE reads, holding one entry per CDR3 protein. This table has 30,000 to 45,000 distinct CDR3 sequences, roughly an eighth appearing once. The specimen was PBMCs or a T cell subset sorted from them (not recorded which). The chain has TRBV9 and TRBJ1-2, with TRBD1 matching 7 bases. The receptor comes from a man younger than 35 who had mild COVID-19 (a few samples of this study predate the infection). Cell type and time point are not known. This CDR3 reads CASSVDPQGPRPGYTF. CDR3 bases: TGTGCCAGCAGCGTAGACCCACAGGGGCCTCGACCTGGCTACACCTTC.